Listed below are T cell receptor beta chains from one sample, sequenced in a study of vaccination and CD4 T cells after COVID-19. No cognate antigen is known for these TCRs. TCRdb analysed the PCR reads with MiXCR anew, one entry per CDR3 protein. This sample has about 10,000 distinct CDR3 sequences; about 23% occur once, and the top ten carry 25% to 30%. This sample comprised CD4+ T cells from blood, cultured in vitro, obtained before SARS-CoV-2 vaccination. The origin of the receptors is a human donor who received a COVID-19 vaccine. Each CDR3 is given with its conserved first and last residue. The D gene is left open where the match is weak. Some rows have no size entry. The others give once, few or many, or a class for an expanded clone.

V: TRBV19
size: few
D: TRBD1
J: TRBJ2-5
DNA: TGTGCCAGTAGTAGGAGACAGGGGGGGTTGGAGACCCAGTACTTC
CDR3: CASSRRQGGLETQYF

V: TRBV29-1
size: -
D: -
J: TRBJ2-5
DNA: TGCAGCGTTAAGGGTTGGGGAGACCAAGAGACCCAGTACTTC
CDR3: CSVKGWGDQETQYF

V: TRBV12-3/TRBV12-4
size: -
D: -
J: TRBJ1-5
DNA: TGTGCCAGCAGTCAGACCACGGGGTTCGGGCAGCCCCAGCATTTT
CDR3: CASSQTTGFGQPQHF

V: TRBV6-1
size: few
D: -
J: TRBJ2-5
DNA: TGTGCCAGCAGTAGGCCGAACAGGTCGGGAAGAGAGACCCAGTACTTC
CDR3: CASSRPNRSGRETQYF

V: TRBV6-2/TRBV6-3
size: -
D: -
J: TRBJ2-3
DNA: TGTGCCGGATGCTCGGGAGCGCGTCCGGATACGCAGTATTTT
CDR3: CAGCSGARPDTQYF

V: TRBV6-1
size: -
D: TRBD1
J: TRBJ2-7
DNA: TGTGCCAGCCAAGGGACAGGGACCTACGAGCAGTACTTC
CDR3: CASQGTGTYEQYF

V: TRBV12-3/TRBV12-4
size: -
D: -
J: TRBJ2-2
DNA: TGTGCCAGCAGTTTAGTTCCAGCCGGGGAGCTGTTTTTT
CDR3: CASSLVPAGELFF

V: TRBV21-1
size: -
D: -
J: TRBJ1-2
DNA: -
CDR3: CASRPGMRTNYGCTF

V: TRBV5-1
size: -
D: TRBD1
J: TRBJ1-5
DNA: TGCGCCAGCAGCAGGGGGACAGATAGCAATCAGCCCCAGCATTTT
CDR3: CASSRGTDSNQPQHF

V: TRBV5-1
size: -
D: -
J: TRBJ1-2
DNA: TGCGCCAGCAGCTTGGACAGGGCCTATGGCTACACCTTC
CDR3: CASSLDRAYGYTF

V: TRBV10-3
size: -
D: TRBD1
J: TRBJ1-1
DNA: TGTGCCATCAGCTTACAGGGGTTGAACACTGAAGCTTTCTTT
CDR3: CAISLQGLNTEAFF

V: TRBV2
size: large
D: -
J: TRBJ2-3
DNA: TGTGCCAGCAGTGAGGGTAGGCTCCCTGGTACGCAGTATTTT
CDR3: CASSEGRLPGTQYF

V: TRBV12-3/TRBV12-4
size: -
D: -
J: TRBJ1-4
DNA: TGTGCCAGCAGTATAGGGGAGGCTGAAAAACTGTTTTTT
CDR3: CASSIGEAEKLFF

V: TRBV12-3/TRBV12-4
size: -
D: TRBD1
J: TRBJ2-1
DNA: TGTGCCAGCAGTTTAGCACAGGGGCGCAATGAGCAGTTCTTC
CDR3: CASSLAQGRNEQFF

V: TRBV6-5
size: -
D: -
J: TRBJ1-1
DNA: TGTGCCAGCAGTTACGGCACCATGAACACTGAAGCTTTCTTT
CDR3: CASSYGTMNTEAFF

V: TRBV11-1
size: -
D: -
J: TRBJ1-1
DNA: TGTGCCAGCAGCCCTGCTCTGAACACTGAAGCTTTCTTT
CDR3: CASSPALNTEAFF

V: TRBV5-1
size: -
D: -
J: TRBJ2-2
DNA: TGCGCCAGCAGCTTGTGGCAGGGCGGCACCGGGGAGCTGTTTTTT
CDR3: CASSLWQGGTGELFF

V: TRBV9
size: once
D: -
J: TRBJ1-1
DNA: TGTGCCAGCAGCGTAGCTCCAGCCGCTGAAGCTTTCTTT
CDR3: CASSVAPAAEAFF

V: TRBV7-8
size: -
D: TRBD1
J: TRBJ1-2
DNA: TGTGCCAGCAGCTTAGCAAGCCGGGACAGGGTTCTTCTGGTAGGAGGCTACACCTTC
CDR3: CASSLASRDRVLLVGGYTF

V: TRBV24-1
size: -
D: TRBD2
J: TRBJ2-3
DNA: TGTGCCACCAGTGATAGGCTAGCGGGTAACCCCCCCACGCAGTATTTT
CDR3: CATSDRLAGNPPTQYF

V: TRBV19
size: -
D: TRBD2
J: TRBJ2-3
DNA: TGTGCCAGTAGTATAGGTACGGGGGGAGTCGCAGATACGCAGTATTTT
CDR3: CASSIGTGGVADTQYF

V: TRBV27
size: medium-sized
D: TRBD1
J: TRBJ1-6
DNA: TGTGCCAGCAGTAGACAGGGAAATCGGTCCTATAATTCACCCCTCCACTTT
CDR3: CASSRQGNRSYNSPLHF

V: TRBV19
size: few
D: -
J: TRBJ1-5
DNA: TGTGCCAGTAAGGGGGGGGCAGGTGACATTAGCAATCAGCCCCAGCATTTT
CDR3: CASKGGAGDISNQPQHF